This record looks at one T cell receptor (beta chain) sequence and its context. This record comes from a study of blood T cell repertoires in COVID-19. The germline V gene has CDR1 MRHNA and CDR2 SNTAGT. The CDR3 length is 13 residues. Trimming left V 6 bases short and J 4 bases short, with 9 bases between. The assay was immunoSEQ multiplex PCR, and TCRdb's table has in-frame clones only and misses some. The sample shows about 240,000 clones, about 82% of them seen only once. The source of this sequence is a man in his fifties with COVID-19, enrolled during active disease. This rearrangement joins TRBV6-4 to TRBJ2-2; D possibly corresponds to TRBD2 (5 bases). Sequenced material: peripheral blood. This CDR3 reads CASREGGTGELFF. In DNA, the CDR3 is TGTGCCAGCAGGGAAGGAGGCACCGGGGAGCTGTTTTTT.